Detailed here is one TCR beta chain. This clonotype has more than one count but fewer than ten. Its antigen is unknown. Base qualities are not at hand, and no much larger clone is one base apart. This specimen's time point label, per the study, means: newly diagnosed GD, antithyroid drugs for less than 3 months. For both TCR sequencing and RNA sequencing, RNA was extracted from PBMCs in TRIzol. The diagnosis of Graves' disease followed American Thyroid Association guidelines. The patients came from an endocrinology department in Xi'an, China. Each patient gave around 9 milliliters of peripheral blood, collected in an EDTA anticoagulant tube. PBMCs were isolated by Ficoll Paque Plus density gradient separation without further T cell sorting. An Agilent 2100 Bioanalyzer and agarose gel were used to assess RNA quality, and a NanoDrop 2000 was used to measure RNA concentration. The CDR3 holds 13 amino acids from the cysteine to the phenylalanine. The read is trimmed to its CDR3 DNA, 39 bases read in frame from base 1. CDR1 and CDR2 are drawn from the germline V gene (reference sequence): LNHDA, SQIVND. The junction carries 13 bases between V and J, which are trimmed by 6 bases and 5 bases respectively.

This sample was taken from a study of regulatory T cells in long-lasting Graves disease (dated by TCRdb to about 2021). With respect to the entire study: Newly diagnosed Graves' disease patients had taken antithyroid drugs for less than 3 months. A total of around 35 samples underwent TCR sequencing: about 13 from persistent and some 20 from newly diagnosed Graves' disease patients. Patients with persistent Graves' disease were compared with patients with newly diagnosed Graves' disease using TCR sequencing and RNA sequencing of peripheral blood. The study was conducted in China and was registered as a clinical trial. General conclusions and limits of the study: The authors acknowledged the small sample size as a limitation that may reduce accuracy. Compared with newly diagnosed patients, persistent Graves' disease patients had lower TCR Shannon entropy and fewer highly expanded clones, which suggests clonal expansion. Sequencing and analysis were restricted to the TCR beta chain. Preferential use of TRBV28, TRBJ1-2 and TRBJ2-5 was observed in persistent disease, whereas TRBV20-1 and TRBJ2-1 were favored in newly diagnosed disease. The study examined only peripheral blood because the primary lesion, thyroid tissue, could not be accessed. More public clonotypes were shared among persistent patients (about 2,800) than among newly diagnosed patients (966).

Library construction relied on multiplex PCR. The reads were generated on an Illumina HiSeq 4000. iRepertoire HTBI primers and Arm-PCR amplification of CDR3 regions were used to construct TCR beta libraries. Before sequencing, the PCR products underwent gel purification. On the study's bioinformatics: A total of 62 TRBV and some 15 TRBJ segments were identified across samples and were used for gene usage analysis of CDR3 amino acid clonotypes. COPE and FqMerger were used to merge filtered high-quality paired reads into contigs. BLAST was used to align contigs to IMGT TRBV, TRBD and TRBJ reference genes, and CDR3 was defined according to IMGT. Highly expanded clones were defined as clonotypes with a frequency above 0.1%. Shannon entropy was used to measure repertoire diversity, and the Gini coefficient was used to measure V-J evenness. A clonotype was considered public if more than one individual shared it. The raw public data were reprocessed by TCRdb itself: fastp quality trimming at Q25, MiXCR clonotype calling, in-frame beta chains only. Each entry is one CDR3 protein sequence, shown with its most common DNA and genes. These V and J calls are TCRdb output, not the study's own analysis. The sample has around 360,000 distinct CDR3 sequences on record, around 16% of them singletons. The ten largest clonotypes hold around 20% of the sample.

These data are also associated with another study on T cells in Graves' hyperthyroidism and ophthalmopathy. Looking at the second paper: Graves' hyperthyroidism was defined as stable when no progression to ophthalmopathy occurred over 18 months of follow-up. Hyperthyroidism patients were aged 18 to 65 years and newly diagnosed, with disease duration of less than 2 months. The study excluded patients with uncontrolled infections, other autoimmune diseases, pregnancy or lactation. Diagnoses relied on clinical symptoms, serum thyroxine and TRAb, thyroid ultrasound and orbital computed tomography. For the first round of RT-PCR on the TCR CDR3, the HTBI primer set was used together with the Qiagen OneStep RT-PCR kit. Most expanded thyroid clonotypes (frequency above 0.001) were also detected in blood, suggesting blood repertoires may reflect thyroid immune responses. A 13 V-J signature model separated ophthalmopathy from stable hyperthyroidism, with approximately 87% sensitivity and about 81% specificity in cross-validation and 80%/75% in testing. During validation, the model predicted progression to ophthalmopathy a median of around six months ahead of onset, with 70.59% sensitivity and under 85% specificity. TCR V-J signatures able to tell the groups apart were searched for in a discovery cohort of about a hundred patients, of whom around 42 had Graves' ophthalmopathy and 57 had stable Graves' hyperthyroidism. An independent validation cohort of 18 to 20 hyperthyroidism patients and approximately 17 patients who later progressed to ophthalmopathy tested prospective prediction of ophthalmopathy. For training and testing, the 95 to 100 patients in the discovery cohort were randomly divided in a 7:3 ratio. In about 6 Graves' hyperthyroidism patients, the study also compared T-cell repertoires from thyroid tissue with T-cell repertoires from blood. Once sampling was done, hyperthyroidism patients were given methimazole at a starting dose of 30 mg daily, whereas ophthalmopathy patients were given high-dose intravenous methylprednisolone. Libraries were constructed in a second round of multiplex PCR, after which size selection and purification were performed. The libraries were sequenced on an Illumina HiSeq2000 using paired-end 100 bp reads. Raw data were processed with SOAPnuke, discarding reads with adapters, uncalled bases, mean Phred below 15, or no exact constant-primer or identifier match. COPE v1.2.5 was used to merge the high-quality paired reads, and each unique nucleotide sequence was defined as a clonotype. Clonotypes were aligned to IMGT TRBV, TRBD and TRBJ reference segments using MiTCR v1.1. Only V-J combinations with frequency above 0.0001, covering about 99% of repertoires, were analysed. The TCS score was defined as the ratio of F50 (clonal expansion) to E x V (chaos), calculated using BLOSUM62-based TCRdist between CDR3 peptides within each V-J. Welch's t-statistics and random forest reduced fewer than 600 V-J features to 13, which were used in a naive Bayes classifier (R e1071). No statistical method was used to set the sample size in advance, and investigators knew the group allocation. TCR Vbeta CDR3 sequencing of approximately 140 peripheral blood samples (approximately 44 ophthalmopathy, 75 hyperthyroidism and approximately 17 progressor patients) is reported in the paper.

The TCR comes from a woman under 30 with Graves disease. Donor details come from another sample of the same person, matched by shared clones. The rearranged chain carries TRBV19 and TRBJ2-5, with no reliable assignment of the D segment. Sequenced here: peripheral blood mononuclear cells (PBMCs), sampled at new diagnosis, from a patient treated with antithyroid drugs. The DNA reads as follows: TGTGCCAGTAGGAACGTGGAGTGGGAGACCCAGTACTTC. It specifies CASRNVEWETQYF.